The 24 T cell receptor delta chains below come from one sample, sequenced in a study of Vδ1+ human thymocytes. Study results and caveats: In the thymus, TRG and TRD repertoires looked highly polyclonal with Gaussian CDR3 lengths.

Extracted RNA was reverse transcribed into cDNA. The CDR3 regions were amplified by multiplex PCR from V-gene primers to a constant-region primer. TCRdb reran clone calling via CATT on the multiplex PCR reads. Of just under 55,000 delta-chain clones in the sample, more than 15% are singletons; the top ten hold about 0.5%. Their antigen targets remain unknown. The sample comprised Vdelta1+ gamma-delta thymocytes from the thymus. Subset here: FACS-sorted CD3+ TCRalphabeta- TCRVdelta1+ TCRVdelta2- thymocytes. These receptors all stem from a boy under two years old who had congenital heart surgery.

The gene calls are TRDV1 and TRDJ1; 8 positions agree with TRDD3. CDR1 and CDR2 (germline): TSWWSYY, QGS. The trim removed 2 bases at V and 3 bases at J, leaving 11 bases unmatched. The CDR3 is 17 amino acids. CDR3 in amino acids: CALGEFGRDTYADKLIF. DNA of the CDR3: TGTGCTCTTGGGGAATTTGGTAGGGATACGTACGCCGATAAACTCATCTTT.

This clone was counted only a few times. The V and J genes are TRDV1 and TRDJ1; no clear D. This CDR3 has 15 residues. With 0 bases removed from V and 6 bases from J, the gap between germline ends came to 14 bases. Germline V CDR1 and CDR2: TSWWSYY, QGS. Here the CDR3 DNA reads TGTGCTCTTGGGGAACTCTGGCCCATGGAATATAAACTCATCTTT. Translated, it gives CALGELWPMEYKLIF.

This clone showed up just a few times. The chain combines TRDV1 with TRDJ1; 10 nucleotides match TRDD3. Trimming took 2 bases from V and 3 from J; bases not matched to a gene: 21. This CDR3 comprises 21 residues. In germline, CDR1 is TSWWSYY, CDR2 QGS. This CDR3 is CALGEVLSYDIWGIVADKLIF. The CDR3 nucleotides read TGTGCTCTTGGGGAAGTCTTGTCCTACGATATCTGGGGGATAGTAGCCGATAAACTCATCTTT.

This clone was seen only a few times. This sequence joins TRDV3 and TRDJ1; no firm D call. V lost 4 bases and J 0 bases, leaving 18 bases between the germline ends. The CDR3 covers 15 residues. Germline loops: CDR1 TVYSNPD, CDR2 GDNSRS (reference sequence). The CDR3 DNA is TGTGCCTCCTTTTCCCCCCGACCGTACACCGATAAACTCATCTTT. Translated, it gives CASFSPRPYTDKLIF.

This sequence joins TRDV1 and TRDJ1; D uncertain. Germline V lookup: CDR1 TSWWSYY, CDR2 QGS. The CDR3 runs 14 residues. Deletions cut 4 bases from V and 0 bases from J, with 9 bases between. The CDR3 nucleotides are TGTGCTCTTGGGGGCCTTAAAGACACCGATAAACTCATCTTT. It translates to CALGGLKDTDKLIF.

This sequence joins TRDV1 and TRDJ1, with TRDD3 identical over 12 bases. The CDR3 is 17 residues long. Trimming took 7 bases from V and 0 from J; bases not matched to a gene: 9. The germline CDR1 and CDR2 sequences are TSWWSYY and QGS. The CDR3 region has the DNA TGTGCTCTTGTCTCCTACTGGGGGATACATTACACCGATAAACTCATCTTT. Its protein product is CALVSYWGIHYTDKLIF.

This clone was seen a few times. The gene calls are TRDV1 and TRDJ1; tentatively, D is TRDD2 or TRDD3 (7 bases each). V lost 1 base and J 10 bases, leaving 31 bases between the germline ends. Germline values: CDR1 TSWWSYY, CDR2 QGS. The length of the CDR3 is 19 residues. The CDR3 region is CALGEPFPTHAGGRRILIF. The CDR3 bases are TGTGCTCTTGGGGAACCGTTTCCTACCCATGCTGGGGGTAGACGAATACTCATCTTT.

The chain links TRDV1 to TRDJ1; 9 bases agree with TRDD3. The germline CDR1 and CDR2 sequences are TSWWSYY and QGS. This CDR3 has 22 amino acids. Germline trimming cut 0 bases from V and 0 bases from J; bases unmatched to any gene: 20. The CDR3, as DNA: TGTGCTCTTGGGGAACTGACTCTTCTTAAGACTGGGGGACGCGAGTACACCGATAAACTCATCTTT. This gives the protein CALGELTLLKTGGREYTDKLIF.

The chain has TRDV2 and TRDJ1; 13 bases align to TRDD3. Germline V gene data show CDR1 as GEAIGNYY and CDR2 as EKD. Trimming removed 0 bases from V and 0 bases from J; junction bases left unmatched: 15. The CDR3 runs 21 residues. The chain's CDR3 is CACDTINRLLGDTLYTDKLIF. The CDR3 bases are TGTGCCTGTGACACCATTAATAGGCTACTGGGGGATACGTTGTACACCGATAAACTCATCTTT.

The V call is TRDV1, the J call TRDJ1; 10 positions agree with TRDD3. The CDR3 loop spans 22 amino acids. The V and J ends lost 2 bases and 0 bases, in that order; junction bases with no gene match: 21. Germline lookup yields CDR1 TSWWSYY and CDR2 QGS. The CDR3 here is CALGETHAPRYGTGGYTDKLIF. The CDR3 region has the DNA TGTGCTCTTGGGGAAACCCACGCCCCCCGTTATGGTACTGGGGGATACACCGATAAACTCATCTTT.

This clone has just a few counts. V and J are TRDV1 and TRDJ1; D not resolved. With 0 bases removed from V and 4 bases from J, the gap between germline ends came to 15 bases. The germline V gene has CDR1 TSWWSYY and CDR2 QGS. The CDR3 consists of 16 residues. CDR3 in amino acids: CALGELRGIRDDKLIF. The CDR3 DNA reads as TGTGCTCTTGGGGAACTCCGGGGTATTAGAGACGATAAACTCATCTTT.

The chain is built from TRDV1 and TRDJ1; 11 bases align to TRDD3. Germline values: CDR1 TSWWSYY, CDR2 QGS. This CDR3 is 19 amino acids long. After removal of 4 bases from V and 0 bases from J, the junction contained 13 bases not matched to a gene. In DNA form, the CDR3 reads TGTGCTCTTGGGGGTGCCTACGGTGGGGGATACGGATACACCGATAAACTCATCTTT. Translated: CALGGAYGGGYGYTDKLIF.

The chain combines TRDV1 with TRDJ1; either TRDD2 or TRDD3 may fit D (6 bases each). The V gene lost 0 bases and the J gene lost 0 bases, with 32 bases spanning the gap. The CDR3 length is 23 residues. Germline CDR1 reads TSWWSYY; CDR2 reads QGS. The CDR3 DNA reads TGTGCTCTTGGGGAACTCTCCCCCTTCCGCTTTCACTTGGGGGCCACGTACACCGATAAACTCATCTTT. Protein sequence: CALGELSPFRFHLGATYTDKLIF.

A remark on this clone: It may be a read error: a sequence one base away is much more abundant. The chain employs TRDV2 and TRDJ1, with TRDD3 matching over 11 bases. The germline CDR1 and CDR2 sequences are GEAIGNYY and EKD. The CDR3 runs to 16 residues. Germline trimming cut 2 bases from V and 4 bases from J; bases unmatched to any gene: 8. The CDR3 loop is CACDRAWGIQIDKLIF. For the CDR3, the DNA is TGTGCCTGTGACAGGGCCTGGGGGATACAAATCGATAAACTCATCTTT.

The chain employs TRDV1 and TRDJ1, with TRDD3 matching over 9 bases. The germline gives CDR1 TSWWSYY, CDR2 QGS. Germline trimming cut 5 bases from V and 0 bases from J; bases unmatched to any gene: 22. The CDR3 covers 21 residues. The CDR3 nucleotides read TGTGCTCTTGGGTCTCCATATCTACGACTGGGGGACCGGGGGTACACCGATAAACTCATCTTT. Encoded protein: CALGSPYLRLGDRGYTDKLIF.

This chain joins TRDV1 and TRDJ1, with 12 bases identical to TRDD3. CDR1 and CDR2 (germline): TSWWSYY, QGS. J lost 8 bases, V lost 1 base, and 35 bases had no gene match. The CDR3 extends over 25 amino acids. The CDR3 coding sequence is TGTGCTCTTGGGGAACAGAGTAACTGTTCCTACTGGGGGACTGGGGGATACCGACTTTTTGACAAACTCATCTTT. Amino acids: CALGEQSNCSYWGTGGYRLFDKLIF.

This clone was counted between two and nine times. This rearrangement joins TRDV1 to TRDJ1, with a tentative D call TRDD3 (5 bases). The CDR3 totals 17 residues. V was clipped by 2 bases and J by 0 bases, with 16 bases between them. Per germline, CDR1 TSWWSYY and CDR2 QGS. CDR3 DNA: TGTGCTCTTGGGGAAAACTATCCGTACTGGTACACCGATAAACTCATCTTT. It is translated as CALGENYPYWYTDKLIF.

This sequence joins TRDV1 and TRDJ2, with 9 bases aligning to TRDD3. Germline-derived CDR1 and CDR2 are TSWWSYY and QGS. Unmatched junction bases numbered 16, after V lost 3 bases and J lost 2 bases. This CDR3 has 20 amino acids. CDR3 loop: CALGDWRGYAPRGLTAQLFF. The CDR3 DNA reads as TGTGCTCTTGGGGATTGGAGGGGATACGCGCCTCGCGGCTTGACAGCACAACTCTTCTTT.

This clone was counted a few times. The chain joins TRDV1 to TRDJ1; 12 bases are a match to TRDD3. With 1 base clipped from V and 1 base from J, the junction kept 13 bases outside the gene matches. CDR1 is TSWWSYY and CDR2 is QGS in the germline V gene. CDR3 size: 20 residues. The DNA for the CDR3 is TGTGCTCTTGGGGAACGCCGCGGTCTGGGGGATACGGAGCGCACCGATAAACTCATCTTT. This encodes CALGERRGLGDTERTDKLIF.

This clone was counted a few times. The rearrangement uses TRDV1 and TRDJ1; TRDD2 matches 9 bases. V lost 1 base, J lost 6 bases, and 24 bases stayed unmatched. The CDR3 is made up of 21 amino acids. Looked up from germline, CDR1 is TSWWSYY and CDR2 is QGS. CDR3 sequence (DNA): TGTGCTCTTGGGGAACGCCCTTTAGCCTTCCTACGGCTGGGGGTCCCCAATAAACTCATCTTT. It specifies CALGERPLAFLRLGVPNKLIF.

This clone showed up just a few times. The V call is TRDV1, the J call TRDJ1, with 10 bases identical to TRDD3. V shed 3 bases and J 0 bases; nucleotides not matched to a gene: 28. The CDR3 extends over 24 amino acids. Looked up from germline, CDR1 is TSWWSYY and CDR2 is QGS. The CDR3 spells CALGDPLSQTGGWPKGVYTDKLIF. The DNA for the CDR3 is TGTGCTCTTGGGGACCCGCTCTCCCAGACTGGGGGATGGCCAAAGGGAGTATACACCGATAAACTCATCTTT.

This clone was seen only a few times. The J gene is TRDJ1, the V gene TRDV1, with unresolved D. Germline-derived CDR1 and CDR2 are TSWWSYY and QGS. This CDR3 has 16 amino acids. The V end was cut by 0 bases, the J end by 2 bases, with 13 bases between. CDR3 protein: CALGELSQGRTDKLIF. DNA for the CDR3: TGTGCTCTTGGGGAACTCTCCCAGGGCCGAACCGATAAACTCATCTTT.

This clone came up a few times. The V and J genes are TRDV2 and TRDJ1; TRDD3 aligns across 7 bases. J was trimmed by 2 bases and V by 5 bases; bases with no gene match: 10. Looked up from germline, CDR1 is GEAIGNYY and CDR2 is EKD. The CDR3 contains 15 residues. CDR3 sequence: CACVRTGDGTDKLIF. In DNA form, the CDR3 reads TGTGCCTGTGTTCGTACTGGGGATGGGACCGATAAACTCATCTTT.

The chain employs TRDV1 and TRDJ1; TRDD3 is a possible D gene (6 bases). The CDR3 consists of 20 residues. Trimming left V 2 bases short and J 2 bases short, with 27 bases between. Germline V gene data show CDR1 as TSWWSYY and CDR2 as QGS. CDR3 DNA: TGTGCTCTTGGGGAATATCGGACCTACATTGCCTGGGGAGGGACCGATAAACTCATCTTT. This sequence encodes CALGEYRTYIAWGGTDKLIF.